This TCR beta chain was profiled in a study of T-cell reconstitution after alpha-beta-depleted transplantation in children. During its preparation, the TCRbeta library received unique molecular identifiers. TCRdb recomputed calls from the PCR reads with MiXCR, one row per CDR3 protein. The table includes around 25,000 distinct CDR3 sequences, 15% to 20% detected once. This clonotype was recorded many times. The antigen is not known. Trimming took 4 bases from V and 7 from J; bases not matched to a gene: 11. The CDR3 totals 17 residues. Germline V gives CDR1 MDHEN, CDR2 SYDVKM. Study observations and caveats: T cells produced anew were the main source of T-cell counts and diversity one year after transplant. Alpha-beta T cells about two months after transplant reportedly derived from several hundred expanded graft clones. Where some patients showed high TCRbeta diversity at day 60, it came from recipient T cells and thymic progenitors that had survived.

The specimen was PBMCs, mostly from graft donor cells, collected 60 days after TCRalphabeta/CD19-depleted stem cell transplant. This receptor was identified in a male patient aged 2-9 years who had a stem cell transplant for acute lymphoblastic leukemia, so the T cells may come from the graft donor. The rearrangement joins TRBV28 to TRBJ2-1, with 12 positions matching TRBD1. The CDR3 DNA follows: TGTGCCAGCAGTTCTCTACCTGGGGACAGGGGGCGAAATGAGCAGTTCTTC. This encodes CASSSLPGDRGRNEQFF. Together with reference TRBV28 and TRBJ2-1, the CDR3 gives the full variable domain: DVKVTQSSRYLVKRTGEKVFLECVQDMDHENMFWYRQDPGLGLRLIYFSYDVKMKEKGDIPEGYSVSREKKERFSLILESASTNQTSMYLCASSSLPGDRGRNEQFFGPGTRLTVL.